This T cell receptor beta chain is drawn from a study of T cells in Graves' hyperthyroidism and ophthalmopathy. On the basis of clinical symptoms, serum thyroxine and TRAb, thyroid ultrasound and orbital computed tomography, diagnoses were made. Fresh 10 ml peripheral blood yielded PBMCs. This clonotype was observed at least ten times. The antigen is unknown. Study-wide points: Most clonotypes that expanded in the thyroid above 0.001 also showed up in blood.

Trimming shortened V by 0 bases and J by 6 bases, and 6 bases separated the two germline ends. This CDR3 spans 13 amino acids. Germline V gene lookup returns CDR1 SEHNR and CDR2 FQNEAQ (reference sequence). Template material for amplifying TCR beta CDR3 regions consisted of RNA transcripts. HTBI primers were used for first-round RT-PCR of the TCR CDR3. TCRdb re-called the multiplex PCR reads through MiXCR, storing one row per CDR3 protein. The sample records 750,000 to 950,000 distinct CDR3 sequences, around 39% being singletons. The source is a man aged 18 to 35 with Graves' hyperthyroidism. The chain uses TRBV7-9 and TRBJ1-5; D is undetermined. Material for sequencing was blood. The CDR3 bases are TGTGCCAGCAGCTTAGCAGTCCGTCAGCCCCAGCATTTT. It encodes CASSLAVRQPQHF.